This is a list of T cell receptor beta chains from one sample in a study of regulatory T cells in long-lasting Graves disease. TCRdb reprocessed the multiplex PCR reads with MiXCR, giving one entry per CDR3 protein. Found here are fewer than 550,000 distinct CDR3 sequences, about 16% of them singletons; the top ten hold roughly 25%. These data were also reused for a study on T cells in Graves' hyperthyroidism and ophthalmopathy.

The sample was peripheral blood mononuclear cells (PBMCs), taken at new diagnosis, from a patient treated with antithyroid drugs. Source of these receptors: a woman aged 35-65 years with Graves disease. CDR3s include the opening cysteine and the closing phenylalanine or tryptophan. The order of the fields is D gene, V gene, J gene, clone size, CDR3 DNA, CDR3 protein. D genes are given only for firm matches. For some rows the clone size is stated as once, few or many, or as a class when expanded; others skip it.

-	TRBV27	TRBJ1-1	many	TGTGCCAGCAAGGCCGGGTTTAGAAAGGACACTGAAGCTTTCTTT	CASKAGFRKDTEAFF
-	TRBV27	TRBJ2-6	-	TGTGCCAGCAGTCCTACTGGGGGGGGGGCCAACGTCCTGACTTTC	CASSPTGGGANVLTF
-	TRBV2	TRBJ2-7	many	TGTGCCAGCAGAGGCCCCGACGAGGGGGTTTCGTCCTACGAGCAGTACTTC	CASRGPDEGVSSYEQYF
TRBD2	TRBV11-2	TRBJ2-1	many	TGTGCCAGCAGCCCGGGGGGCGCTAGCGGGGGGGCACTTATCTCCTACAATGAGCAGTTCTTC	CASSPGGASGGALISYNEQFF
TRBD2	TRBV4-1	TRBJ2-2	-	TGCGCCAGCAGCCAAGATCAAACGGGGGGGCCGGACGGGGAGCTGTTTTTT	CASSQDQTGGPDGELFF
-	TRBV5-1	TRBJ1-5	many	TGCGCCAGCAGCTTGGAGCCGGGAGATAGCAATCAGCCCCAGCATTTT	CASSLEPGDSNQPQHF
-	TRBV29-1	TRBJ2-3	many	TGCAGCGTTGCCCGGGGGCGATCAGATACGCAGTATTTT	CSVARGRSDTQYF
-	TRBV2	TRBJ1-1	many	TGTGCCAGCAGGTCCGAGGGCAACACTGAAGCTTTCTTT	CASRSEGNTEAFF
TRBD1	TRBV6-9	TRBJ2-2	-	TGTGCCAGCAGTTACTTCGGACAGGGTGGCTCCGGGGAGCTGTTTTTT	CASSYFGQGGSGELFF
-	TRBV5-6	TRBJ1-1	many	TGTGCCAGCAGGGGGCAGGACTCGAGCACTGAAGCTTTCTTT	CASRGQDSSTEAFF
-	TRBV2	TRBJ1-5	many	TGTGCCAGCAGTGAAACCGGTATGGAGCAGCCCCAGCATTTT	CASSETGMEQPQHF
-	TRBV3-1	TRBJ2-1	few	TGTGCCAGCAGCGAACTAGGGCGGGGACAGTTCTTC	CASSELGRGQFF
-	TRBV10-2	TRBJ2-1	-	TGCGCCAGCCAAGGATCGAGCTCCTACAATGAGCAGTTCTTC	CASQGSSSYNEQFF
-	TRBV20-1	TRBJ1-2	few	TGCAGTGCTAGAGCCAGAGGGGTCCACTATGGCTACACCTTC	CSARARGVHYGYTF
TRBD2	TRBV2	TRBJ2-2	-	TGTGCCAGCATCACCACTAGCGGGGGGGCCAGCACCGGGGAGCTGTTTTTT	CASITTSGGASTGELFF
-	TRBV5-5	TRBJ1-3	-	TGTGCCAGCAGCTTGGACTCGCTGACCCTCTCTGGAAACACCATATATTTT	CASSLDSLTLSGNTIYF
-	TRBV3-1	TRBJ1-5	-	TGTGCCAGCGGCTGGGCAAGCAATCAGCCCCAGCATTTT	CASGWASNQPQHF
TRBD2	TRBV12-3/TRBV12-4	TRBJ2-7	many	TGTGCCAGCAGCGTGAAAGCGGGGGGTTACGAGCAGTACTTC	CASSVKAGGYEQYF
-	TRBV5-8	TRBJ1-3	-	TGTGCCAACAGCTTAGGACTGAGCTCTGGAAACACCATATATTTT	CANSLGLSSGNTIYF
TRBD1	TRBV6-1	TRBJ2-2	many	TGTGCCAGCAGTCTTCGACAGGGGGCGGGCACCGGGGAGCTGTTTTTT	CASSLRQGAGTGELFF
TRBD1	TRBV2	TRBJ1-5	many	TGTGCCAGCAGTGGCGAGACAGGGGTTCAGCCCCAGCATTTT	CASSGETGVQPQHF
-	TRBV27	TRBJ2-3	few	TGTGCCAGCAGTATCAGACTCACAGATACGCAGTATTTT	CASSIRLTDTQYF
TRBD1	TRBV11-3	TRBJ2-3	many	TGTGCCAGCAGCTTAGGCAACAGGGGGCCAGATACGCAGTATTTT	CASSLGNRGPDTQYF
-	TRBV5-1	TRBJ2-5	few	TGCGCCAGCACCTTAACAACGCTAACTCAAGAGACCCAGTACTTC	CASTLTTLTQETQYF
-	TRBV28	TRBJ2-2	-	TGTGCCAGCCGAGAACAGGGAGTAGGGGAGCTGTTTTTT	CASREQGVGELFF
-	TRBV5-1	TRBJ1-2	-	TGCGCCAGCAGCTCCATCGGGGGAACCTATGGCTACACCTTC	CASSSIGGTYGYTF
-	TRBV10-2	TRBJ2-7	-	TGCGCCAGCAGTGGGATAACTGAGAGCTCCTACGAGCAGTACTTC	CASSGITESSYEQYF
-	TRBV28	TRBJ2-7	many	TGTGCCAGCAGTTTTGGGGCGGCCTCCTACGAGCAGTACTTC	CASSFGAASYEQYF
TRBD1	TRBV7-6	TRBJ1-2	few	TGTGCCAGCAGCCCCGAGACAGGGCTTTATGGCTACACCTTC	CASSPETGLYGYTF
-	TRBV7-8	TRBJ1-2	many	TGTGCCAGCAGCATGACTGACCTAATGTACTATGGCTACACCTTC	CASSMTDLMYYGYTF
-	TRBV10-3	TRBJ1-2	-	TGTGCCATCACAGGGAATCAATATGGCTACACCTTC	CAITGNQYGYTF
TRBD2	TRBV7-9	TRBJ2-1	many	TGTGCCAGCAGCTTAGATCTAGCGGTCGATGAGCAGTTCTTC	CASSLDLAVDEQFF
-	TRBV5-1	TRBJ1-1	few	TGCGCCAGCAGCTTGGCCCCCCCGAACACTGAAGCTTTCTTT	CASSLAPPNTEAFF
-	TRBV18	TRBJ1-2	many	TGTGCCAGCTCACCATTAGGGAGTTTCGATGGCTACACCTTC	CASSPLGSFDGYTF
TRBD1	TRBV11-2	TRBJ1-5	-	TGTGCCAGCAGTTCCACGACAGGGGCCCAGCATTTT	CASSSTTGAQHF
TRBD2	TRBV5-5	TRBJ2-3	-	TGTGCCAGCAGCTTGGCCGGGTATCTAGCGGGGAGGGCAGATACGCAGTATTTT	CASSLAGYLAGRADTQYF
-	TRBV5-1	TRBJ2-7	many	TGCGCCAGCAGCTTGCGGGAGTCGGCTAAATACGAGCAGTACTTC	CASSLRESAKYEQYF
-	TRBV5-1	TRBJ2-2	many	TGCGCCAGCAGCTTGAGCCTGACGAACACCGGGGAGCTGTTTTTT	CASSLSLTNTGELFF
TRBD1	TRBV20-1	TRBJ2-2	-	TGCAGTGCTAGAACCCGGGACAGACACACCGGGGAGCTGTTTTTT	CSARTRDRHTGELFF
TRBD2	TRBV28	TRBJ2-1	many	TGTGTATCGCGGGGGGGCTCCTACAATGAGCAGTTCTTC	CVSRGGSYNEQFF
-	TRBV7-9	TRBJ2-5	many	TGTGCCAGCAGCTTTCTCCTAGATCAAGAGACCCAGTACTTC	CASSFLLDQETQYF
-	TRBV10-1	TRBJ2-3	few	TGCGCCAGCAGTGAGTTCGGGTTGGGAGATACGCAGTATTTT	CASSEFGLGDTQYF
-	TRBV9	TRBJ2-1	-	TGTGCCAGCAACGTAGAGGGCTCGAGCTCCTACAATGAGCAGTTCTTC	CASNVEGSSSYNEQFF
-	TRBV7-9	TRBJ1-2	-	TGTGCCAGCCGCAGGGAGTCCGGCTACACCTTC	CASRRESGYTF
-	TRBV25-1	TRBJ2-7	many	TGTGCCAGCAGTGAACCCGGGACTGCTGGGGCGCAGTACTTC	CASSEPGTAGAQYF
-	TRBV5-4	TRBJ2-3	few	TGTGCCAGCAGCTTGGACAGTATAGATACGCAGTATTTT	CASSLDSIDTQYF
TRBD1	TRBV20-1	TRBJ1-1	many	TGCAGTGCTAGAGGACCGGGACAGGTGGCGGCTTTCTTT	CSARGPGQVAAFF